This TCR beta chain appears in the sequencing data of a study of blood T cells in healthy people across ages. The length of the CDR3 is 15 residues. V shed 5 bases, J shed 7 bases, and the junction held 11 bases outside the gene matches. Germline CDR1 is MNHNY and CDR2 is SVGAGI (reference sequence). A sample-barcoded 5' primer and a J-beta primer mix were used in a second PCR of about 7 to 11 cycles. From each sample, at least 3 million paired-end reads containing CDR3 were obtained. Each CDR3 protein gets one entry after TCRdb re-called the 5' RACE reads with MiXCR. The sample lists 700,000 to 850,000 distinct CDR3 sequences, under 40% occurring once. Study outcomes and limitations: Naive T cell percentage by flow cytometry tracked strongly with beta diversity. Expanded clonotype changes were possibly confounded by unknown donor CMV status. Aged donors had fewer naive CD4+ cells and lower diversity than long-lived donors.

As for this clonotype: The antigen is unknown.

The rearrangement uses TRBV6-6 and TRBJ2-7; TRBD2 aligns across 10 bases. The specimen was blood. The origin of this receptor is a man aged 18 to 29 in good health. This CDR3 reads CASSHKRGGYNEQYF. Written as DNA, the CDR3 is TGTGCCAGCAGTCACAAGCGGGGGGGCTACAATGAGCAGTACTTC.